This TCR beta chain was identified in a study of prognosis after radiotherapy for stage I lung cancer. This clonotype was seen repeatedly, ten times or more. Its antigen is not identified. With 0 bases clipped from V and 7 bases from J, the junction kept 4 bases outside the gene matches. There are 15 residues in the CDR3. Germline V lookup: CDR1 MGHRA, CDR2 YSYEKL. Overall study findings and caveats: Patients with metastases reportedly showed TRBV and TRBJ gene usage that differed from patients without metastases. Determination of whether the expanded TCR clones were tumor-specific was not performed.

Two rounds of multiplex PCR amplified TCR beta CDR3 from genomic DNA. Gene-specific primers for each TRBV and TRBJ gene drove first-round PCR. TCRdb reprocessed the multiplex PCR reads via MiXCR and lists one record per CDR3 protein. The sample includes around 19,000 distinct CDR3 sequences, roughly 53% seen only once; the top ten take approximately 32%. The specimen was PBMCs, collected before or after stereotactic body radiation therapy (not recorded which). The sequence derives from a donor over 45 with non-small cell lung cancer. The genes are TRBV4-1 and TRBJ2-1, with 9 positions matching TRBD1. The CDR3 region has the DNA TGCGCCAGCAGCCAAGAACAGGGGGCTCTTAATGAGCAGTTCTTC. Translating it yields CASSQEQGALNEQFF.